The rows below give T cell receptor beta chains drawn from one sample of a study of T cells in Graves' hyperthyroidism and ophthalmopathy. Via MiXCR, TCRdb re-called the multiplex PCR reads, giving one row per CDR3 protein. The table records 400,000 to 550,000 distinct CDR3 sequences, around 24% of them present only once. Sequencing was performed on blood. The receptor source for this set is a woman aged 25 to 45 with Graves' ophthalmopathy. CDR3s include the opening cysteine and the closing phenylalanine or tryptophan. Fields, in order: J gene, D gene, V gene, clone size, CDR3 protein, CDR3 DNA. D genes are given only for firm matches. Only some rows state a clone size, as once, few, many or a class for expanded clones.

J gene: TRBJ1-5
D gene: TRBD1
V gene: TRBV28
clone size: .
CDR3 protein: CASSSTGSQPQHF
CDR3 DNA: TGTGCCAGCAGTTCGACAGGGAGTCAGCCCCAGCATTTT

J gene: TRBJ2-7
D gene: TRBD1
V gene: TRBV12-3/TRBV12-4
clone size: .
CDR3 protein: CASSPETGIVYEQYF
CDR3 DNA: TGTGCCAGCAGTCCTGAGACAGGGATTGTCTACGAGCAGTACTTC

J gene: TRBJ2-5
D gene: .
V gene: TRBV19
clone size: .
CDR3 protein: CASSLTGTEGTQYF
CDR3 DNA: TGTGCCAGTAGTTTGACCGGGACCGAAGGGACCCAGTACTTC

J gene: TRBJ2-1
D gene: .
V gene: TRBV7-3
clone size: few
CDR3 protein: CASSLNPRDSYNEQFF
CDR3 DNA: TGTGCCAGCAGCTTAAATCCCCGGGACTCCTACAATGAGCAGTTCTTC

J gene: TRBJ1-1
D gene: .
V gene: TRBV20-1
clone size: many
CDR3 protein: CSARDMSGNTEAFF
CDR3 DNA: TGCAGTGCTAGAGATATGTCGGGAAACACTGAAGCTTTCTTT

J gene: TRBJ1-1
D gene: .
V gene: TRBV14
clone size: many
CDR3 protein: CASSQVGVAFF
CDR3 DNA: TGTGCCAGCAGCCAGGTCGGGGTAGCTTTCTTT

J gene: TRBJ2-7
D gene: .
V gene: TRBV20-1
clone size: .
CDR3 protein: CSASFGAF
CDR3 DNA: TGCAGTGCTAGCTTTGGGGCCTTC

J gene: TRBJ1-1
D gene: .
V gene: TRBV7-9
clone size: many
CDR3 protein: CASITTRTANTEAFF
CDR3 DNA: TGTGCCAGCATCACAACACGGACAGCGAACACTGAAGCTTTCTTT

J gene: TRBJ2-7
D gene: TRBD2
V gene: TRBV12-3/TRBV12-4
clone size: .
CDR3 protein: CASSKGLASSYEQYF
CDR3 DNA: TGTGCCAGCAGTAAGGGACTAGCCAGCTCTTACGAGCAGTACTTC

J gene: TRBJ2-3
D gene: TRBD2
V gene: TRBV6-1
clone size: many
CDR3 protein: CASSPTSGRTDTQYF
CDR3 DNA: TGTGCCAGCAGCCCTACTAGCGGGAGGACAGATACGCAGTATTTT

J gene: TRBJ1-1
D gene: .
V gene: TRBV6-1
clone size: .
CDR3 protein: CASSEVRGQRAFF
CDR3 DNA: TGTGCCAGCAGTGAAGTCCGTGGACAGAGAGCTTTCTTT

J gene: TRBJ2-5
D gene: TRBD2
V gene: TRBV5-6
clone size: few
CDR3 protein: CASSRGGSSQETQYF
CDR3 DNA: TGTGCCAGCAGCCGCGGGGGGTCTAGCCAAGAGACCCAGTACTTC

J gene: TRBJ1-3
D gene: .
V gene: TRBV7-3
clone size: many
CDR3 protein: CASSLGARDTIYF
CDR3 DNA: TGTGCCAGCAGCTTAGGCGCGAGGGACACCATATATTTT

J gene: TRBJ1-2
D gene: .
V gene: TRBV4-3
clone size: many
CDR3 protein: CASSQDVGGGGYTF
CDR3 DNA: TGCGCCAGCAGCCAAGATGTCGGGGGAGGTGGCTACACCTTC

J gene: TRBJ1-2
D gene: .
V gene: TRBV2
clone size: many
CDR3 protein: CASSERTVRSGYTF
CDR3 DNA: TGTGCCAGCAGTGAAAGGACCGTGAGATCGGGCTACACCTTC

J gene: TRBJ1-5
D gene: .
V gene: TRBV2
clone size: many
CDR3 protein: CASSDSHPNQPQHF
CDR3 DNA: TGTGCCAGCAGTGACAGCCATCCCAATCAGCCCCAGCATTTT

J gene: TRBJ2-5
D gene: TRBD1
V gene: TRBV24-1
clone size: few
CDR3 protein: CATSDPLTGGAGETQYF
CDR3 DNA: TGTGCCACCAGTGACCCATTGACAGGGGGCGCGGGGGAGACCCAGTACTTC

J gene: TRBJ1-1
D gene: .
V gene: TRBV6-4
clone size: many
CDR3 protein: CASSDARFAGGNTEAFF
CDR3 DNA: TGTGCCAGCAGTGACGCAAGGTTTGCTGGGGGGAACACTGAAGCTTTCTTT

J gene: TRBJ2-7
D gene: .
V gene: TRBV10-3
clone size: many
CDR3 protein: CAISTDKSYEQYF
CDR3 DNA: TGTGCCATCAGCACCGACAAGTCCTACGAGCAGTACTTC

J gene: TRBJ1-1
D gene: .
V gene: TRBV12-3/TRBV12-4
clone size: many
CDR3 protein: CASSLSAVLTEAFF
CDR3 DNA: TGTGCCAGCAGTTTATCAGCAGTGCTGACTGAAGCTTTCTTT

J gene: TRBJ1-2
D gene: .
V gene: TRBV12-3/TRBV12-4
clone size: many
CDR3 protein: CASSLLSGVDGYTF
CDR3 DNA: TGTGCCAGCAGTTTACTATCGGGGGTCGACGGCTACACCTTC

J gene: TRBJ2-7
D gene: TRBD2
V gene: TRBV27
clone size: many
CDR3 protein: CASASPGLAIYEQYF
CDR3 DNA: TGTGCCAGCGCTTCTCCGGGACTAGCGATTTACGAGCAGTACTTC

J gene: TRBJ2-5
D gene: TRBD2
V gene: TRBV2
clone size: .
CDR3 protein: CASSDGLAGYQETQYF
CDR3 DNA: TGTGCCAGCAGTGACGGACTAGCGGGGTACCAAGAGACCCAGTACTTC

J gene: TRBJ2-5
D gene: .
V gene: TRBV7-9
clone size: .
CDR3 protein: CASSFRQGLQETQYF
CDR3 DNA: TGTGCCAGCAGCTTCCGGCAGGGACTTCAAGAGACCCAGTACTTC